The rows below give T cell receptor beta chains drawn from one sample of a study of T cell responses to AZD1222 COVID-19 vaccine. Profiled with immunoSEQ multiplex PCR; TCRdb holds only in-frame clones, not every one. The sample holds 200,000 to 300,000 clones; 85% to 95% are singletons and the top ten take approximately 0.52%. Sample: peripheral blood, taken on day 0 of AZD1222 vaccination. These receptors all come from an adult in good health. The CDR3 runs from the conserved cysteine through the conserved F or W. D genes are given only for firm matches. Expanded clones get a size class; other rows say once, few or many, or leave the size out.

d_call: -; j_call: TRBJ1-1; clone_size: -; v_call: TRBV5-1; cdr3_nt: TGCGCCAGCAGCCTAACAGGGACCCCTGAAGCTTTCTTT; cdr3_aa: CASSLTGTPEAFF
d_call: -; j_call: TRBJ2-1; clone_size: -; v_call: TRBV1; cdr3_nt: TGCACCAGCAGCCAACTCGGGAATGAGCAGTTCTTC; cdr3_aa: CTSSQLGNEQFF
d_call: -; j_call: TRBJ2-1; clone_size: -; v_call: TRBV6-6; cdr3_nt: TGTGCCAGCAGTTACTCGAGGCCGAGCTCCTACAATGAGCAGTTCTTC; cdr3_aa: CASSYSRPSSYNEQFF
d_call: -; j_call: TRBJ2-7; clone_size: -; v_call: TRBV5-6; cdr3_nt: TGTGCCAGCAGCTTGGGTGGACTATCCTCCTACGAGCAGTACTTC; cdr3_aa: CASSLGGLSSYEQYF
d_call: -; j_call: TRBJ1-6; clone_size: -; v_call: TRBV7-2; cdr3_nt: TGTGCCAGCAGCCGTGATTCACCCCTCCACTTT; cdr3_aa: CASSRDSPLHF
d_call: -; j_call: TRBJ2-7; clone_size: -; v_call: TRBV28; cdr3_nt: TGTGCCAGCAGTCCACAGGACCCCCTTGGGCAGTACTTC; cdr3_aa: CASSPQDPLGQYF
d_call: -; j_call: TRBJ1-2; clone_size: -; v_call: TRBV6-5; cdr3_nt: TGTGCCAGCAGTTGGGATTACTATGGCTACACCTTC; cdr3_aa: CASSWDYYGYTF
d_call: -; j_call: TRBJ2-1; clone_size: -; v_call: TRBV4-1; cdr3_nt: TGCGCCAGCAGCCAAGATGGGCGGTTCTACAATGAGCAGTTCTTC; cdr3_aa: CASSQDGRFYNEQFF
d_call: TRBD1; j_call: TRBJ1-5; clone_size: -; v_call: TRBV7-2; cdr3_nt: TGTGCCAGCAGCTCTAGCCGGGACAGCTATCAGCCCCAGCATTTT; cdr3_aa: CASSSSRDSYQPQHF
d_call: -; j_call: TRBJ2-7; clone_size: -; v_call: TRBV3-1/TRBV3-2; cdr3_nt: TGTGCCAGCAGCCAAGGGGATCTCGGTCAGTACTTC; cdr3_aa: CASSQGDLGQYF
d_call: -; j_call: TRBJ1-6; clone_size: -; v_call: TRBV6-5; cdr3_nt: TGTGCCAGCAGTTACGGAGACAGAATCAGGAATTCACCCCTCCACTTT; cdr3_aa: CASSYGDRIRNSPLHF
d_call: -; j_call: TRBJ2-7; clone_size: -; v_call: TRBV28; cdr3_nt: TGTGCCAGCACCCGGGACTTAAGCTCCTACGAGCAGTACTTC; cdr3_aa: CASTRDLSSYEQYF
d_call: -; j_call: TRBJ2-7; clone_size: -; v_call: TRBV27; cdr3_nt: TGTGCCAGCATCCGACTCGCGCCCTACGAGCAGTACTTC; cdr3_aa: CASIRLAPYEQYF
d_call: -; j_call: TRBJ2-3; clone_size: -; v_call: TRBV11-3; cdr3_nt: TGTGCCAGCAGCACGGGACCGCACGAGTCCACAGATACGCAGTATTTT; cdr3_aa: CASSTGPHESTDTQYF
d_call: TRBD2; j_call: TRBJ2-3; clone_size: -; v_call: TRBV5-1; cdr3_nt: TGCGCCAGCAGCGCCGGTGGTAGCGGGGACACAGATACGCAGTATTTT; cdr3_aa: CASSAGGSGDTDTQYF
d_call: TRBD1; j_call: TRBJ2-6; clone_size: -; v_call: TRBV5-1; cdr3_nt: TGCGCCAGCGGAATGGGGGTTACAGGGGACTCTGGGGCCAACGTCCTGACTTTC; cdr3_aa: CASGMGVTGDSGANVLTF
d_call: -; j_call: TRBJ2-1; clone_size: -; v_call: TRBV2; cdr3_nt: TGTGCCAGCAGTGAGGCTGGGGCTAGTGCCTACAATGAGCAGTTCTTC; cdr3_aa: CASSEAGASAYNEQFF
d_call: -; j_call: TRBJ2-1; clone_size: -; v_call: TRBV7-9; cdr3_nt: TGTGCCAGCAGCTTAGGTGAGCAGTTCTTC; cdr3_aa: CASSLGEQFF
d_call: TRBD2; j_call: TRBJ2-7; clone_size: -; v_call: TRBV7-6; cdr3_nt: TGTGCCAGCAGCCGCGGGACTAGCGGGACTTCGTCCTACGAGCAGTACTTC; cdr3_aa: CASSRGTSGTSSYEQYF
d_call: -; j_call: TRBJ1-2; clone_size: once; v_call: TRBV12-3/TRBV12-4; cdr3_nt: TGTGCCAGCAGACGTGGGTGGGAATATGGCTACACCTTC; cdr3_aa: CASRRGWEYGYTF
d_call: -; j_call: TRBJ1-1; clone_size: -; v_call: TRBV3-1/TRBV3-2; cdr3_nt: TGTGCCAGCAGCCAAGATAGGGCTGAAGCTTTCTTT; cdr3_aa: CASSQDRAEAFF
d_call: TRBD1; j_call: TRBJ1-4; clone_size: -; v_call: TRBV10-3; cdr3_nt: TGTGCCATCAGTGAGACCACAGGGGCGGAAAAACTGTTTTTT; cdr3_aa: CAISETTGAEKLFF
d_call: -; j_call: TRBJ2-7; clone_size: -; v_call: TRBV7-2; cdr3_nt: TGTGCCAGCAGCTTTGTAAAGGGGGACGAGCAGTACTTC; cdr3_aa: CASSFVKGDEQYF
d_call: TRBD2; j_call: TRBJ2-1; clone_size: -; v_call: TRBV5-4; cdr3_nt: TGTGCCAGCAGGGGAACTAGCGGGTATAATGAGCAGTTCTTC; cdr3_aa: CASRGTSGYNEQFF
d_call: TRBD1; j_call: TRBJ2-4; clone_size: once; v_call: TRBV5-4; cdr3_nt: TGTGCCAGCAGCCCCGGACAGGGGTCGACCAAAAACATTCAGTACTTC; cdr3_aa: CASSPGQGSTKNIQYF
d_call: -; j_call: TRBJ1-4; clone_size: -; v_call: TRBV11-2; cdr3_nt: TGTGCCAGCAGTTACCAACCTGCGGGGGCAACTAATGAAAAACTGTTTTTT; cdr3_aa: CASSYQPAGATNEKLFF
d_call: -; j_call: TRBJ1-2; clone_size: -; v_call: TRBV11-1; cdr3_nt: TGTGCCAGCAGCTCGGACGGCGGAGGAGAAGGCTACACCTTC; cdr3_aa: CASSSDGGGEGYTF
d_call: -; j_call: TRBJ2-7; clone_size: -; v_call: TRBV19; cdr3_nt: TGTGCCAGTAGTATAGGGGTTCATCGCTCCTACGAGCAGTACTTC; cdr3_aa: CASSIGVHRSYEQYF
d_call: -; j_call: TRBJ1-2; clone_size: -; v_call: TRBV28; cdr3_nt: TGTGCCAGCAGTTTAGTGCCCCGGGGAGGCTACACCTTC; cdr3_aa: CASSLVPRGGYTF
d_call: TRBD1; j_call: TRBJ2-3; clone_size: -; v_call: TRBV2; cdr3_nt: TGTGCCAGCAGTGAGCAGGGACAGGGCACAGATACGCAGTATTTT; cdr3_aa: CASSEQGQGTDTQYF
d_call: TRBD2; j_call: TRBJ2-1; clone_size: -; v_call: TRBV2; cdr3_nt: TGTGCCAGCAGGGATAGCGGGAGACTGTTCTTC; cdr3_aa: CASRDSGRLFF
d_call: -; j_call: TRBJ1-3; clone_size: -; v_call: TRBV18; cdr3_nt: TGTGCCAGCTCAACGGGCGCAGGAGAGACCATATATTTT; cdr3_aa: CASSTGAGETIYF
d_call: -; j_call: TRBJ2-7; clone_size: -; v_call: TRBV3-1/TRBV3-2; cdr3_nt: TGTGCCAGCACCCAATACAGGAGGCACGAGCAGTACTTC; cdr3_aa: CASTQYRRHEQYF
d_call: -; j_call: TRBJ1-6; clone_size: -; v_call: TRBV5-1; cdr3_nt: TGCGCCAGCAGCCCGGCCGGGGGTTATTCACCCCTCCACTTT; cdr3_aa: CASSPAGGYSPLHF
d_call: TRBD2; j_call: TRBJ2-2; clone_size: -; v_call: TRBV30; cdr3_nt: TGTGCCCACAAAATGGCTAGCGGAAACACCGGGGAGCTGTTTTTT; cdr3_aa: CAHKMASGNTGELFF
d_call: TRBD2; j_call: TRBJ2-1; clone_size: once; v_call: TRBV18; cdr3_nt: TGTGCCAGCTCACCTCGGGGGAGGGCCCTCTATGAGCAGTTCTTC; cdr3_aa: CASSPRGRALYEQFF
d_call: TRBD1; j_call: TRBJ1-1; clone_size: -; v_call: TRBV5-1; cdr3_nt: TGCGCCAGCAGCTTGGAAATAGGGGGCTATGAAGCTTTCTTT; cdr3_aa: CASSLEIGGYEAFF